This T cell receptor beta chain originates from a study of T cell repertoires in cytomegalovirus infection. In the study overall: Recently identified HLA-C-restricted and well-studied HLA-B-restricted CMV epitopes were used. Based on public TCR beta signatures, there were indications of CMV infection and of a matching HLA type.

Germline V gene data show CDR1 as MDHEN and CDR2 as SYDVKM. Trimming removed 1 base at V and 0 bases at J, with 12 bases between. The length of the CDR3 is 16 residues. TCRdb re-analysed the reads in MiXCR, keeping a single row per CDR3 protein. Here the sample spans more than 85,000 distinct CDR3 sequences, 25% to 35% being singletons. Details on this clonotype: The antigen remains unidentified.

Study-wide results and caveats: The ex vivo response was dominated by HLA-C-restricted CMV-specific TCR beta clonotypes. Based on cumulative public TCR beta family frequency, carriers of CMV plus the relevant HLA were identified.

The chain links TRBV28 to TRBJ1-1, with a possible D match to TRBD1 (6 bases). The sequence was collected from a human donor in good health (CMV status not recorded). Some clones in this sample may be carry-over from other donors' samples. This specimen consisted of CD8+ T cells from cultured PBMCs, obtained from culture after CMV antigen stimulation. CDR3: CASSLYPGGLNTEAFF. The CDR3 coding sequence is TGTGCCAGCAGTTTATACCCGGGGGGGCTGAACACTGAAGCTTTCTTT.